One sample yielded the 29 T cell receptor beta chains listed below, sequenced in a study of blood T cell repertoires in COVID-19. Assay used: immunoSEQ multiplex PCR; TCRdb lists only in-frame clones, some missing. The table lists fewer than 150,000 clones, around 90% of them singletons. The specimen was peripheral blood. The receptor source for this set is a human donor in a cohort sampled during active COVID-19.

The rearrangement uses TRBV29-1 and TRBJ1-1; weak D call: TRBD1 (6 bases). Germline V CDR1 and CDR2: SQVTM, ANQGSEA. The CDR3 runs 12 residues. Trimming took 5 bases from V and 4 from J, leaving 11 bases between them. The CDR3 sequence: CSVQKGGTEAFF. Here the CDR3 DNA reads TGCAGCGTTCAGAAAGGGGGCACTGAAGCTTTCTTT.

The chain joins TRBV7-3 to TRBJ2-1; TRBD2 matches 9 bases. V lost 4 bases, J lost 8 bases, and 9 bases stayed unmatched. CDR1 is SGHTA and CDR2 is FQGTGA in the germline V gene. The CDR3 covers 15 residues. The CDR3: CASSSAGTSFDEQFF. DNA of the CDR3: TGTGCCAGCAGCTCTGCCGGGACTAGCTTTGATGAGCAGTTCTTC.

The chain combines TRBV28 with TRBJ2-6, with TRBD1 identical over 7 bases. V dropped 6 bases and J dropped 1; count of bases not matched to a gene: 3. Germline V CDR1 and CDR2: MDHEN, SYDVKM. CDR3 size: 15 residues. CDR3 bases: TGTGCCAGCAGATTACAGGGGTCTGGGGCCAACGTCCTGACTTTC. Translated: CASRLQGSGANVLTF.

The chain links TRBV3-1 (or the pseudogene TRBV3-2) to TRBJ1-2, with 10 bases identical to TRBD1. Per the germline V gene, CDR1 is LGHDT and CDR2 is YNNKEL (reference sequence). CDR3 length: 15 residues. Trimming at V came to 5 bases and at J to 2 bases, leaving 5 bases not matched to a gene. The CDR3 protein is CASSNWDRGNYGYTF. CDR3 sequence (DNA): TGTGCCAGCAGCAACTGGGACAGGGGAAACTATGGCTACACCTTC.

V is TRBV11-3 and J is TRBJ1-2; tentatively, D is TRBD1 (6 bases). This CDR3 has 14 amino acids. Trimming stripped 0 bases from V and 7 bases from J, with 12 bases between. Per the germline V gene, CDR1 is SGHNT and CDR2 is YENEEA. CDR3 amino acids: CASSLENREGGYTF. In DNA, the CDR3 is TGTGCCAGCAGCTTAGAAAACAGGGAGGGTGGCTACACCTTC.

V gene TRBV19 combines with J gene TRBJ2-2, with TRBD1 matching 7 bases. The CDR3 totals 15 residues. Trimming cost V 10 bases and J 5 bases; bases outside gene matches: 13. CDR1 is LNHDA, CDR2 SQIVND, per germline (reference sequence). Written as DNA, the CDR3 is TGTGCCACCCTCCGGCGCCGGGACAGTACCGGGGAGCTGTTTTTT. Its protein is CATLRRRDSTGELFF.

The chain is built from TRBV2 and TRBJ2-1; 8 bases agree with TRBD1. Germline V gene sequence: CDR1 SNHLY, CDR2 FYNNEI. This CDR3 is built from 12 residues. V was clipped by 8 bases and J by 9 bases; unmatched bases: 6. The CDR3, as DNA: TGTGCCAGCCGCCCAGGGGGCACTGAGCAGTTCTTC. Its protein product is CASRPGGTEQFF. The full variable domain, in which reference TRBV2 and TRBJ2-1 provide the parts outside the CDR3, is EPEVTQTPSHQVTQMGQEVILRCVPISNHLYFYWYRQILGQKVEFLVSFYNNEISEKSEIFDDQFSVERPDGSNFTLKIRSTKLEDSAMYFCASRPGGTEQFFGPGTRLTVL.

The V and J genes are TRBV11-2 and TRBJ1-6; TRBD1 might be the D (5 bases). V was cut by 3 bases and J by 6 bases, with 18 bases left in between. The CDR3 runs 17 residues. Germline V gives CDR1 SGHAT, CDR2 FQNNGV. The CDR3 bases are TGTGCCAGCAGCTTGAGGGCGGGGGGATCACCTAATTCACCCCTCCACTTT. This sequence encodes CASSLRAGGSPNSPLHF.

V usage is TRBV19 and J usage is TRBJ2-7; 8 nucleotides agree with TRBD1. V trimming: 5 bases; J trimming: 5 bases; junction bases outside the gene matches: 11. Germline V gives CDR1 LNHDA, CDR2 SQIVND (reference sequence). The CDR3 loop spans 15 amino acids. For the CDR3, the DNA is TGTGCCAGTAGTCCCACCCGAGGGGACAGGAACGAGCAGTACTTC. It yields the protein CASSPTRGDRNEQYF.

The chain couples TRBV9 to TRBJ2-3; possible D gene TRBD1, 6 bases. V gave up 0 bases and J gave up 2 bases, with 13 bases separating them. This CDR3 has 16 residues. Germline values: CDR1 SGDLS, CDR2 YYNGEE. As DNA, the CDR3 is TGTGCCAGCAGCGTAGTCGGGGCAGGGGCCACAGATACGCAGTATTTT. Translated: CASSVVGAGATDTQYF.

The chain employs TRBV18 and TRBJ1-5; D not resolved. Germline CDR1 and CDR2: KGHSH and LQKENI. The CDR3 consists of 14 residues. V lost 3 bases and J 0 bases, leaving 6 bases between the germline ends. CDR3 DNA: TGTGCCAGCTCACCTAATTATAGCAATCAGCCCCAGCATTTT. It is translated as CASSPNYSNQPQHF.

The chain joins TRBV27 to TRBJ2-1, with TRBD2 matching 8 bases. CDR1 MNHEY and CDR2 SMNVEV come from the germline V gene (reference sequence). The J segment lost 0 bases and the V segment lost 6 bases, leaving 4 bases of the junction unmatched. The CDR3 totals 15 residues. The CDR3 DNA follows: TGTGCCAGCAGCTATAGCGGGATCTCCTACAATGAGCAGTTCTTC. Its translation is CASSYSGISYNEQFF.

The chain couples TRBV19 to TRBJ2-3; the match to TRBD1 covers 7 bases. Per germline, CDR1 LNHDA and CDR2 SQIVND (reference sequence). The CDR3 is 16 amino acids. The V and J ends lost 1 base and 10 bases, in that order; junction bases with no gene match: 14. The CDR3: CASSIAGTATNYAQYF. The CDR3 DNA reads as TGTGCCAGTAGTATAGCCGGGACAGCTACGAATTATGCGCAGTATTTT.

This chain uses TRBV18 with TRBJ1-1, with 8 nucleotides matching TRBD1. This CDR3 has 16 residues. With V trimmed by 0 bases and J by 1 base, 4 bases remained unmatched. The germline gives CDR1 KGHSH, CDR2 LQKENI. CDR3 DNA: TGTGCCAGCTCACCACCACAGGGGGTCCAGAACACTGAAGCTTTCTTT. This sequence encodes CASSPPQGVQNTEAFF.

The chain combines TRBV9 with TRBJ2-3; TRBD2 is a possible D gene (6 bases). V lost 4 bases and J lost 2, with 14 bases in between. Per germline, CDR1 SGDLS and CDR2 YYNGEE. CDR3 size: 15 residues. The CDR3 reads CASSPRGANTDTQYF. CDR3 sequence (DNA): TGTGCCAGCAGCCCTCGCGGGGCAAACACAGATACGCAGTATTTT.

The chain uses TRBV7-6 and TRBJ2-5; 10 nucleotides line up with TRBD2. The CDR3 is 16 residues long. With 0 bases clipped from V and 5 bases from J, the junction kept 6 bases outside the gene matches. Germline loops: CDR1 SGHVS, CDR2 FNYEAQ. CDR3 in DNA: TGTGCCAGCAGCTTAGCTCCTAGCGGGAGTGGGGAGACCCAGTACTTC. This gives the protein CASSLAPSGSGETQYF. Using reference TRBV7-6 and TRBJ2-5 for the parts outside the CDR3, the full variable domain is GAGVSQSPRYKVTKRGQDVALRCDPISGHVSLYWYRQALGQGPEFLTYFNYEAQQDKSGLPNDRFSAERPEGSISTLTIQRTEQRDSAMYRCASSLAPSGSGETQYFGPGTRLLVL.

This chain joins TRBV6-5 and TRBJ1-5; D ambiguous. This CDR3 comprises 14 residues. Germline values: CDR1 MNHEY, CDR2 SVGAGI. V was clipped by 6 bases and J by 5 bases, with 14 bases between them. Written as DNA, the CDR3 is TGTGCCAGCAGCCCCCGCGATCCATATCAGCCCCAGCATTTT. Amino acid sequence: CASSPRDPYQPQHF.

The chain has TRBV7-2 and TRBJ2-6, with TRBD2 as a possible D gene (6 bases). The CDR3 has 16 residues. CDR1 and CDR2 from the germline V gene are SGHTA and FQGNSA. V was clipped by 2 bases and J by 0 bases, with 8 bases between them. CDR3 residues: CASSLHGSSGANVLTF. The CDR3 coding sequence is TGTGCCAGCAGCTTACACGGGAGCTCTGGGGCCAACGTCCTGACTTTC.

V is TRBV24-1 and J is TRBJ1-4; TRBD1 aligns across 7 bases. The junction had 10 bases not matched to a gene; V was cut back by 5 bases and J by 8 bases. CDR1 and CDR2 from the germline V gene are KGHDR and SFDVKD. The CDR3 is made up of 15 amino acids. The CDR3 DNA reads as TGTGCCACCAGTGCTCGTGGAGGGGGACAGGAAAAACTGTTTTTT. This encodes CATSARGGGQEKLFF.

The chain combines TRBV10-1 with TRBJ2-2, with D tentatively TRBD2 (5 bases). Germline V gives CDR1 WNHNN, CDR2 SYGVQD (reference sequence). The CDR3 has 15 amino acids. The ends were cut back, 5 bases at V and 3 bases at J, with 13 bases in the middle. In DNA form, the CDR3 reads TGCGCCAGCAGTATCAATTCGCGGGACACCGGGGAGCTGTTTTTT. It yields the protein CASSINSRDTGELFF.

The chain is built from TRBV25-1 and TRBJ1-3, with TRBD1 identical over 7 bases. The CDR3 totals 13 residues. Losses at the gene ends were 7 bases for V and 4 bases for J; bases not matched to a gene: 4. From germline, CDR1 is MGHDK and CDR2 SYGVNS. In DNA, the CDR3 is TGTGCCAGCACCAGGGGGGCCGGAAACACCATATATTTT. As protein: CASTRGAGNTIYF.

This chain uses TRBV24-1 with TRBJ2-1; D may be TRBD2 (6 bases). Germline CDR1 and CDR2: KGHDR and SFDVKD. The CDR3 consists of 15 residues. The V end lost 4 bases, the J end lost 8 bases, and 17 bases lay between the germline ends. The CDR3 spells CATSEYSGGRYEQFF. CDR3 DNA: TGTGCCACCAGTGAATATTCTGGGGGGAGGTATGAGCAGTTCTTC.

The CDR3 loop is CSVEELIRTTEFF. The CDR3 DNA reads TGCAGCGTTGAAGAGCTGATAAGGACTACGGAGTTCTTC. The chain links TRBV29-1 to TRBJ2-1; D possibly corresponds to TRBD2 (6 bases). V was pared by 0 bases and J by 14 bases, with 17 bases between. Germline assignment: CDR1 SQVTM and CDR2 ANQGSEA. The CDR3 sequence is 13 residues long.

The V and J genes are TRBV11-2 and TRBJ2-7; 8 nucleotides match TRBD1. Germline CDR1 SGHAT, CDR2 FQNNGV. The ends lost 4 bases at V and 6 bases at J; junction bases unmatched: 11. The CDR3 extends over 15 amino acids. As DNA, the CDR3 is TGTGCCAGCAGCTCACGGCGCAGGGGGCGTGCCGAGCAGTACTTC. It translates to CASSSRRRGRAEQYF.

The rearrangement joins TRBV11-2 to TRBJ2-2; the D gene is possibly TRBD1 (5 bases). CDR3 size: 14 residues. V was trimmed by 6 bases and J by 2 bases, leaving 10 bases between them. CDR1 and CDR2 (germline): SGHAT, FQNNGV. CDR3 sequence reads: CASRGRVNTGELFF. The DNA of the CDR3 is TGTGCCAGCAGGGGCAGGGTAAACACCGGGGAGCTGTTTTTT.

The chain carries TRBV11-3 and TRBJ2-6; D call uncertain. The ends were cut back, 2 bases at V and 0 bases at J, with 5 bases in the middle. CDR1 is SGHNT, CDR2 YENEEA, per germline. This CDR3 region has 15 residues. The CDR3, as DNA: TGTGCCAGCAGCTTAACTCTCTCTGGGGCCAACGTCCTGACTTTC. Amino acid sequence: CASSLTLSGANVLTF.

The chain joins TRBV25-1 to TRBJ2-3, with D perhaps TRBD2 (6 bases). The CDR3 sequence is 15 residues long. In germline, CDR1 is MGHDK, CDR2 SYGVNS. Between the trimmed V and J ends, which lost 8 bases and 7 bases, there was a span of 22 bases. The CDR3 sequence is CASSEPGLAWYTQYF. The CDR3 bases are TGTGCCAGCTCTGAGCCCGGGCTAGCGTGGTATACGCAGTATTTT. The whole variable domain, remainder taken from reference TRBV25-1 and TRBJ2-3, is EADIYQTPRYLVIGTGKKITLECSQTMGHDKMYWYQQDPGMELHLIHYSYGVNSTEKGDLSSESTVSRIRTEHFPLTLESARPSHTSQYLCASSEPGLAWYTQYFGPGTRLTVL.

The rearrangement joins TRBV5-1 to TRBJ2-5; tentatively, D is TRBD2 (6 bases). Germline V gene data show CDR1 as SGHRS and CDR2 as YFSETQ. CDR3 length: 14 residues. Trimming cost V 1 base and J 5 bases, with 12 bases left between them. The DNA of the CDR3 is TGCGCCAGCAGCTTGAGGCAGGCGGGGGAGACCCAGTACTTC. As protein: CASSLRQAGETQYF.

The chain is built from TRBV27 and TRBJ2-3; 8 bases align to TRBD1. The V gene's germline CDR1 is MNHEY and CDR2 SMNVEV (reference sequence). CDR3 length: 14 amino acids. V trimming: 10 bases; J trimming: 3 bases; junction bases outside the gene matches: 9. Here the CDR3 reads CATQWTGTTDTQYF. For the CDR3, the DNA is TGTGCCACCCAATGGACAGGGACGACAGATACGCAGTATTTT.